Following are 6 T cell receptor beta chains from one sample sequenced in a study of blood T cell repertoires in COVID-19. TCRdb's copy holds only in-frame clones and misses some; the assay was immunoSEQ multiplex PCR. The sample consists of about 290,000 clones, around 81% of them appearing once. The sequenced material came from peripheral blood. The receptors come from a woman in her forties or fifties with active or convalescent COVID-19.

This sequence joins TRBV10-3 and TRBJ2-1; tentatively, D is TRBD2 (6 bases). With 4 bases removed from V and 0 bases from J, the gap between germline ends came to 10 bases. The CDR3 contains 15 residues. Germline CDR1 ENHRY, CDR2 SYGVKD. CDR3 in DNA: TGTGCCATCAGTGGGGTAGCGGACTCCTACAATGAGCAGTTCTTC. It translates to CAISGVADSYNEQFF.

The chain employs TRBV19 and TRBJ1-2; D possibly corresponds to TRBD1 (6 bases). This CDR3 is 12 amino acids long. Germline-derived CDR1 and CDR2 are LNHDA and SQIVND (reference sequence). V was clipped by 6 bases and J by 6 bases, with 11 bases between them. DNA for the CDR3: TGTGCCAGTAGCTATCACAGGGATGGCTACACCTTC. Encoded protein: CASSYHRDGYTF.

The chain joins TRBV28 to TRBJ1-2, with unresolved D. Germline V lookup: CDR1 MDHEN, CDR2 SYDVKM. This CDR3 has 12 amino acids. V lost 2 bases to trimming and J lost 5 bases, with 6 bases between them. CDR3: CASSLAGYGYTF. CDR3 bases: TGTGCCAGCAGTTTAGCCGGTTATGGCTACACCTTC.

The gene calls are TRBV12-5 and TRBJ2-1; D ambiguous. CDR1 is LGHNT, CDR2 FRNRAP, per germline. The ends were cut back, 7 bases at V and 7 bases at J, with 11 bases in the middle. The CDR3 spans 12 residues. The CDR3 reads CASAPSLNEQFF. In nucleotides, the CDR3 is TGTGCTAGTGCCCCGTCCTTGAATGAGCAGTTCTTC.

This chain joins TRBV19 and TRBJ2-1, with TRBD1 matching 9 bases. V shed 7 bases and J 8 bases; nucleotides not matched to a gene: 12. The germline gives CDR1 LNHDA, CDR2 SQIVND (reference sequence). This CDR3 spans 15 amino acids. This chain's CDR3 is CASTYGSGQGYEQFF. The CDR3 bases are TGTGCCAGTACCTATGGATCGGGACAGGGCTATGAGCAGTTCTTC.

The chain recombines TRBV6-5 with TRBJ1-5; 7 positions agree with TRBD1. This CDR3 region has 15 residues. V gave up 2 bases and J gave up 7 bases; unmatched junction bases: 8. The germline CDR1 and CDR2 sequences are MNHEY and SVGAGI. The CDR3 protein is CASSYAPPGGQPQHF. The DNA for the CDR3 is TGTGCCAGCAGTTACGCGCCGCCAGGGGGGCAGCCCCAGCATTTT.